This T cell receptor beta chain derives from a study of shared clonotypes between healthy human individuals. Notes on the study in general: Depth of sequencing was expected to influence donor clonotype sharing.

This CDR3 has 15 amino acids. Germline CDR1 is SGDLS and CDR2 is YYNGEE. V was shortened by 4 bases and J by 1 base, with 13 bases between the two germline ends. It was CD45RO-negative cells, positively selected for CCR7, that made up naive CD8 cells, with terminally differentiated effector memory CD45RA+ cells excluded. TCRdb's table, derived via immunoSEQ multiplex PCR, lists solely in-frame clones and lacks some. This sample has about 2,100,000 clones, with about 93% found just once. About this clone: Its cognate antigen is unknown.

The rearrangement uses TRBV9 and TRBJ2-3; perhaps TRBD2 as D (6 bases). The sequenced sample was naive CD8+ T cells from PBMCs. This clonotype was sampled from a man in his late teens or twenties in good health. Some clones in this sample may be carry-over from other donors' samples. This chain's CDR3 is CASSIGGGGTDTQYF. The CDR3 bases are TGTGCCAGCAGCATCGGTGGAGGGGGCACAGATACGCAGTATTTT.